Reported below is one TCR beta chain. Its target is unknown. This CDR3 contains 15 residues. Germline V lookup: CDR1 MNHNS, CDR2 SASEGT. The junction had 7 bases not matched to a gene; V was cut back by 5 bases and J by 4 bases. The data belong to a study of cytomegalovirus exposure and HLA in healthy donors. As for the study in general: Membership in the Caucasian-associated ancestry cluster was found for around 81% of roughly 360 genotyped donors. Study-level points and caveats: Across donors, presence/absence analyses took sequencing depth to be roughly uniform.

The PCR made use of 60 Vbeta and 13 Jbeta primers. Assay: immunoSEQ multiplex PCR; the TCRdb copy retains only in-frame clones and omits some. Of about 190,000 clones listed, about 84% are singletons. At the time of sampling, donors were nominally healthy, though unrecorded immune exposures were likely. Sequencing used PBMCs. The clonotype was recovered from a woman in her 30s in good health and CMV-seropositive. The V gene is TRBV6-1, the J gene TRBJ1-5, with TRBD1 matching over 8 bases. The CDR3 coding sequence is TGTGCCAGCAGTCCATCGGACAGGGTGAATCAGCCCCAGCATTTT. This translates into CASSPSDRVNQPQHF.